These 19 T cell receptor beta chains were all obtained from the same sample, sequenced in a study of T cells after yellow fever vaccination. TCRdb processed the 5' RACE reads anew with MiXCR; each CDR3 protein has one entry. This table holds approximately 300,000 distinct CDR3 sequences, 10% to 15% found once. Sequenced here: CD4+ T cells sorted from PBMCs, sampled 45 days after the yellow fever booster vaccination. The source of these receptors is a man aged 30 to 39 who received the YFV17D yellow fever vaccine.

This clonotype has just a few counts. The rearrangement links TRBV2 to TRBJ2-7; 7 bases are shared with TRBD2. The V and J ends lost 6 bases and 4 bases, in that order; junction bases with no gene match: 18. Germline CDR1 is SNHLY and CDR2 is FYNNEI. CDR3 length: 17 residues. In DNA, the CDR3 is TGTGCCAGCAGAGTCACGGGTTCGGCGGGAGACTGGTACGAGCAGTACTTC. Translated, it gives CASRVTGSAGDWYEQYF.

This clonotype has a count of ten or more. This chain links TRBV7-2 with TRBJ2-1; D is perhaps TRBD2 (6 bases). Germline CDR1 reads SGHTA; CDR2 reads FQGNSA. Between the trimmed V and J ends, which lost 2 bases and 0 bases, there was a span of 11 bases. CDR3 length: 16 residues. CDR3 amino acids: CASSLLRGYSYNEQFF. The CDR3 nucleotides are TGTGCCAGCAGCTTATTACGGGGGTACTCCTACAATGAGCAGTTCTTC.

The chain is built from TRBV12-3 or TRBV12-4 and TRBJ1-5, with TRBD1 matching over 8 bases. The CDR3 loop spans 16 amino acids. Germline trimming cut 2 bases from V and 2 bases from J; bases unmatched to any gene: 5. CDR3 residues: CASSLSGGAGNQPQHF. For the CDR3, the DNA is TGTGCCAGCAGTTTATCAGGGGGCGCGGGCAATCAGCCCCAGCATTTT.

This chain uses TRBV7-2 with TRBJ2-5; TRBD2 matches at 7 bases. Trimming cost V 1 base and J 4 bases; bases outside gene matches: 3. Germline V gives CDR1 SGHTA, CDR2 FQGNSA. This CDR3 is 14 amino acids long. The CDR3 protein is CASSLGASGETQYF. Here the CDR3 DNA reads TGTGCCAGCAGCTTAGGGGCTAGCGGAGAGACCCAGTACTTC.

This clonotype showed up many times. The chain links TRBV6-5 to TRBJ1-2; 10 nucleotides agree with TRBD1. The CDR3 covers 14 residues. Germline loops: CDR1 MNHEY, CDR2 SVGAGI. Trimming at V came to 6 bases and at J to 4 bases, leaving 5 bases not matched to a gene. The chain's CDR3 is CASRRQGAGYGYTF. The DNA for the CDR3 is TGTGCCAGCAGACGACAGGGGGCCGGCTATGGCTACACCTTC.

This clonotype was found many times. V gene TRBV5-1 combines with J gene TRBJ1-2; D possibly corresponds to TRBD1 (5 bases). The CDR3 extends over 13 amino acids. The V gene lost 0 bases and the J gene lost 5 bases, with 8 bases spanning the gap. CDR1 is SGHRS and CDR2 is YFSETQ in the germline V gene. CDR3 DNA sequence: TGCGCCAGCAGCTTGGTAGGGGAGTATGGCTACACCTTC. Residues: CASSLVGEYGYTF.

In this sample, this clonotype turned up a few times. The chain carries TRBV9 and TRBJ2-5; D gene ambiguous. The CDR3 sequence is 14 residues long. Germline V lookup: CDR1 SGDLS, CDR2 YYNGEE. The V gene lost 3 bases and the J gene lost 0 bases, with 9 bases spanning the gap. The CDR3 here is CASSGRANQETQYF. The CDR3 bases are TGTGCCAGCAGCGGACGAGCCAACCAAGAGACCCAGTACTTC.

This clonotype was picked up a small number of times. The CDR3 sequence is CSVTGTGANVLTF. The CDR3 region has the DNA TGCAGCGTAACAGGGACTGGGGCCAACGTCCTGACTTTC. This sequence joins TRBV29-1 and TRBJ2-6; tentatively, D is TRBD1 (6 bases). The CDR3 has 13 amino acids. The germline V gene has CDR1 SQVTM and CDR2 ANQGSEA. The V end was cut by 6 bases, the J end by 2 bases, with 8 bases between.

V is TRBV5-5 and J is TRBJ2-2, with TRBD2 as a possible D gene (7 bases). V was trimmed by 1 base and J by 5 bases, leaving 15 bases between them. Germline CDR1 is SGHKS and CDR2 is YYEKEE (reference sequence). This CDR3 is 16 amino acids long. CDR3 sequence: CASSLPGRGGTGELFF. The CDR3 DNA sequence: TGTGCCAGCAGCTTGCCGGGCAGGGGAGGGACCGGGGAGCTGTTTTTT.

This clonotype was seen only a few times. The V call is TRBV7-2, the J call TRBJ2-3, with D uncertain. This CDR3 comprises 16 residues. Trimming removed 0 bases from V and 1 base from J, with 11 bases in between. Germline assignment: CDR1 SGHTA and CDR2 FQGNSA. The CDR3 loop is CASSLAGLQGTDTQYF. As DNA, the CDR3 is TGTGCCAGCAGCTTAGCGGGCCTGCAGGGCACAGATACGCAGTATTTT.

The V gene is TRBV5-5, the J gene TRBJ2-7; 9 bases are shared with TRBD1. The CDR3 length is 16 residues. From germline, CDR1 is SGHKS and CDR2 YYEKEE (reference sequence). V trimming: 0 bases; J trimming: 3 bases; junction bases outside the gene matches: 7. CDR3 coding DNA: TGTGCCAGCAGCTTGGGTCGGGGACAGGGAAACTACGAGCAGTACTTC. Translating it yields CASSLGRGQGNYEQYF. Combining the CDR3 with reference TRBV5-5 and TRBJ2-7 gives the whole variable domain DAGVTQSPTHLIKTRGQQVTLRCSPISGHKSVSWYQQVLGQGPQFIFQYYEKEERGRGNFPDRFSARQFPNYSSELNVNALLLGDSALYLCASSLGRGQGNYEQYFGPGTRLTVT.

The chain has TRBV25-1 and TRBJ2-7; D gene ambiguous. The V gene lost 1 base and the J gene lost 7 bases, with 11 bases spanning the gap. From germline, CDR1 is MGHDK and CDR2 SYGVNS. The CDR3 totals 13 residues. CDR3 sequence: CASSEFLGWEQYF. The CDR3 nucleotides are TGTGCCAGCAGTGAATTTCTGGGATGGGAGCAGTACTTC.

This clonotype has just a few counts. V and J are TRBV15 and TRBJ2-1; D might be TRBD2 (6 bases). The CDR3 is made up of 13 amino acids. The V and J ends lost 0 bases and 7 bases respectively, with 7 bases between them. Germline assignment: CDR1 LNHNV and CDR2 YYDKDF (reference sequence). Here the CDR3 reads CATSRDRGNEQFF. The CDR3 nucleotides are TGTGCCACCAGCAGAGATCGGGGGAATGAGCAGTTCTTC.

The V gene is TRBV20-1, the J gene TRBJ2-5, with 8 bases aligning to TRBD2. Per germline, CDR1 DFQATT and CDR2 SNEGSKA (reference sequence). Trimming removed 1 base from V and 4 bases from J; junction bases left unmatched: 5. This CDR3 comprises 14 residues. The CDR3 DNA reads as TGCAGTGCTAGAGTGCGGGGGGAAATAGAGACCCAGTACTTC. Amino acid sequence: CSARVRGEIETQYF.

This clonotype was counted ten times or more. The chain combines TRBV7-2 with TRBJ2-7, with a weak D call TRBD2 (5 bases). Germline CDR1 reads SGHTA; CDR2 reads FQGNSA. The CDR3 loop spans 13 amino acids. The ends were cut back, 5 bases at V and 3 bases at J, with 11 bases in the middle. CDR3 region: CASSPRRNYEQYF. The CDR3 region has the DNA TGTGCCAGCAGCCCCCGGAGGAACTACGAGCAGTACTTC.

This clonotype was seen a few times. This rearrangement joins TRBV12-3 or TRBV12-4 to TRBJ2-1; 9 bases map to TRBD2. Germline trimming cut 7 bases from V and 7 bases from J; bases unmatched to any gene: 5. The CDR3 contains 13 residues. The DNA of the CDR3 is TGTGCCAGCACCACGACTAGCGGAAATGAGCAGTTCTTC. Translated, it gives CASTTTSGNEQFF.

The J gene is TRBJ2-3, the V gene TRBV6-2 or TRBV6-3; TRBD2 aligns across 7 bases. The CDR3 runs 17 residues. The V segment lost 3 bases and the J segment 5 bases; nucleotides outside the gene matches: 14. Looked up from germline, CDR1 is MNHEY and CDR2 is SVGEGT. CDR3 in amino acids: CASSYDERTRVRDTQYF. For the CDR3, the DNA is TGTGCCAGCAGTTATGATGAAAGGACTAGAGTACGAGATACGCAGTATTTT.

This clonotype was observed a few times. In DNA form, the CDR3 reads TGCAGTGCTAGAAGTATTGGGGCCGTAGATACGCAGTATTTT. It yields the protein CSARSIGAVDTQYF. V usage is TRBV20-1 and J usage is TRBJ2-3, with D possibly being TRBD1 (5 bases). V was clipped by 2 bases and J by 5 bases, with 14 bases between them. Germline assignment: CDR1 DFQATT and CDR2 SNEGSKA (reference sequence). The CDR3 covers 14 residues.

This clonotype occurred a few times. CDR3 region: CSAADSNQPQHF. Here the CDR3 DNA reads TGCAGTGCTGCTGACAGCAATCAGCCCCAGCATTTT. The chain is built from TRBV20-1 and TRBJ1-5; the D is unclear. The germline V gene has CDR1 DFQATT and CDR2 SNEGSKA (reference sequence). The CDR3 spans 12 residues. Trimming stripped 5 bases from V and 1 base from J, with 6 bases between.